Listed here are 17 T cell receptor beta chains from one sample, sequenced in a study of T cell clonality in common variable immunodeficiency. Generated by immunoSEQ multiplex PCR, the TCRdb table keeps only in-frame clones and is missing some. The sample lists approximately 81,000 clones, none appearing once, the ten largest making up approximately 0.84%. The specimen sequenced was peripheral blood mononuclear cells. The receptors derive from a person aged 18 to 75 in good health.

This clone appeared many times. The read halts 3 residues ahead of the CDR3 end, with the missing end drawn from the germline J gene. The chain joins TRBV5-1 to TRBJ1-4, with no clear D. With 5 bases removed from V and 0 bases from J, the gap between germline ends came to 11 bases. The CDR3 contains 15 residues. Germline CDR1 SGHRS, CDR2 YFSETQ. The CDR3 sequence: CASSPRRATNEKLFF. The covered CDR3 bases are TGCGCCAGCAGTCCCCGCAGAGCAACTAATGAAAAA.

A word on this clone: The observed sequence ends 3 residues before the CDR3 terminus, with the missing tail filled in from the germline J gene. The chain couples TRBV19 to TRBJ1-2, with a weak D call TRBD1 (6 bases). This CDR3 comprises 16 residues. CDR1 LNHDA and CDR2 SQIVND come from the germline V gene (reference sequence). The sequenced CDR3 bases are TGTGCCAGTAGTATACTAGTACAGGGTAGTTACAATGAC. Its protein product is CASSILVQGSYND. The entire CDR3 protein is CASSILVQGSYNDYTF.

This clone was recorded many times. The read stops 3 residues short of the end of the CDR3; the missing end is completed from the germline J gene. J is TRBJ2-1 and V is TRBV5-1, with unresolved D. This CDR3 contains 16 residues. Looked up from germline, CDR1 is SGHRS and CDR2 is YFSETQ. The V end was cut by 0 bases, the J end by 3 bases, with 13 bases between. The CDR3 spells CASSLADSLFYNEQFF. The covered CDR3 bases are TGCGCCAGCAGCTTGGCGGATTCACTATTCTACAATGAG.

This clone came up many times. The CDR3 end lies 3 residues beyond the end of the read and is filled in from the germline J gene. This chain joins TRBV24-1 and TRBJ1-4; 7 bases are a match to TRBD1. Germline-derived CDR1 and CDR2 are KGHDR and SFDVKD. The length of the CDR3 is 18 residues. With V trimmed by 9 bases and J by 0 bases, 15 bases remained unmatched. This chain's CDR3 is CATGETGQAVATNEKLFF. CDR3 bases read: TGTGCCACCGGGGAGACAGGGCAGGCGGTTGCAACTAATGAAAAA.

This clone was observed at least ten times. The observed sequence ends 3 residues before the CDR3 terminus, with the missing tail filled in from the germline J gene. The chain couples TRBV5-1 to TRBJ1-4; TRBD1 matches 11 bases. CDR3 length: 17 amino acids. From germline, CDR1 is SGHRS and CDR2 YFSETQ. J gave up 0 bases and V 5 bases, and 6 bases lay outside the gene matches. CDR3 protein: CASRSGQGATTNEKLFF. CDR3 DNA (partial): TGCGCCAGCAGATCTGGACAGGGGGCAACAACTAATGAAAAA.

This clone was seen many times. From the germline J gene comes the end of the CDR3, since the read stops 3 residues before it. This chain uses TRBV7-9 with TRBJ2-5; 9 bases align to TRBD2. V was clipped by 4 bases and J by 6 bases; unmatched bases: 9. This CDR3 is 15 amino acids long. Germline CDR1 SEHNR, CDR2 FQNEAQ (reference sequence). The CDR3 here is CASSSGTSSQQTQYF. Partial CDR3 DNA: TGTGCCAGCAGCTCCGGGACTAGCTCTCAACAGACC.

This clone was observed at least ten times. Read sequence stops 3 residues before the CDR3 end, and the germline J gene provides the missing end. This sequence joins TRBV20-1 and TRBJ2-5; 9 bases match TRBD1. This CDR3 has 15 residues. Trimming at V came to 5 bases and at J to 5 bases, leaving 12 bases not matched to a gene. Per the germline V gene, CDR1 is DFQATT and CDR2 is SNEGSKA (reference sequence). Partial CDR3 DNA: TGCAGTGCTGGCCCCCCACAGGGGGCGAGGGAGACC. The encoded protein is CSAGPPQGARET. The full CDR3 protein is CSAGPPQGARETQYF.

This clone was observed many times. Read data end 3 residues before the CDR3 end; the end is taken from the germline J gene. V usage is TRBV20-1 and J usage is TRBJ1-2; D uncertain. CDR1 DFQATT and CDR2 SNEGSKA come from the germline V gene (reference sequence). The V end lost 6 bases, the J end lost 2 bases, and 13 bases lay between the germline ends. CDR3 length equals 13 residues. The CDR3 sequence: CSAPSAGNYGYTF. CDR3 DNA, as far as it was read: TGCAGTGCCCCCTCGGCAGGAAACTATGGC.

This clone was picked up a small number of times. The read gets to within 3 residues of the CDR3 end, and the germline J gene fills in the rest. V gene TRBV2 combines with J gene TRBJ2-1; possibly TRBD1 for D (5 bases). This CDR3 is 11 amino acids long. Germline CDR1 reads SNHLY; CDR2 reads FYNNEI. Trimming cost V 7 bases and J 9 bases, with 10 bases left between them. The covered CDR3 bases are TGTGCCAGCATTCAAACAGGTGAG. This sequence encodes CASIQTGE. The complete CDR3 protein is CASIQTGEQFF. Using reference TRBV2 and TRBJ2-1 for the parts outside the CDR3, the full variable domain is EPEVTQTPSHQVTQMGQEVILRCVPISNHLYFYWYRQILGQKVEFLVSFYNNEISEKSEIFDDQFSVERPDGSNFTLKIRSTKLEDSAMYFCASIQTGEQFFGPGTRLTVL.

This clone showed up many times. The read ends 3 residues before the CDR3 terminus; that terminus is restored from the germline J gene. The chain uses TRBV7-2 and TRBJ2-5; D gene unclear. The CDR3 is 13 amino acids. Germline lookup yields CDR1 SGHTA and CDR2 FQGNSA. V was pared by 5 bases and J by 3 bases, with 10 bases between. The covered CDR3 bases are TGTGCCAGCAGCAAACACATGGAAGAGACC. Its protein product is CASSKHMEET. The full CDR3 is CASSKHMEETQYF.

At least ten counts were recorded for this clone. Read coverage stops 3 residues before the CDR3 terminus; the germline J gene supplies the remainder. The gene calls are TRBV30 and TRBJ1-1; D might be TRBD1 (6 bases). CDR1 is GTSNPN and CDR2 is SVGIG in the germline V gene (reference sequence). This CDR3 region has 15 residues. Trimming removed 0 bases from V and 3 bases from J, with 14 bases in between. Partial CDR3 DNA: TGTGCCTGGAGTGTACTACAGGGTGGGGACACTGAA. It codes for CAWSVLQGGDTE. The entire CDR3 reads CAWSVLQGGDTEAFF. Combining the CDR3 with reference TRBV30 and TRBJ1-1 gives the whole variable domain SQTIHQWPATLVQPVGSPLSLECTVEGTSNPNLYWYRQAAGRGLQLLFYSVGIGQISSEVPQNLSASRPQDRQFILSSKKLLLSDSGFYLCAWSVLQGGDTEAFFGQGTRLTVV.

This clone was seen ten or more times. The read halts 3 residues ahead of the CDR3 end, with the missing end drawn from the germline J gene. This chain uses TRBV28 with TRBJ2-7; 11 bases are shared with TRBD2. V lost 2 bases and J lost 0; bases outside the gene matches: 6. CDR1 and CDR2 from the germline V gene are MDHEN and SYDVKM. The length of the CDR3 is 17 residues. CDR3 bases read: TGTGCCAGCAGTTTAAGGCTAGCGGGAGGTTCCTCCTACGAG. This encodes CASSLRLAGGSSYE. The entire CDR3 protein reads CASSLRLAGGSSYEQYF.

This clone was counted ten times or more. Sequencing ends 3 residues short of the CDR3 end; the germline J gene provides the rest. The chain links TRBV7-2 to TRBJ1-4; 10 bases are shared with TRBD1. The CDR3 runs to 15 residues. The germline CDR1 and CDR2 sequences are SGHTA and FQGNSA. Trimming cost V 5 bases and J 8 bases; bases outside gene matches: 8. Incomplete CDR3 DNA: TGTGCCAGCAGCCTCCGACAGGGGGCGGGAGAAAAA. Translated, it gives CASSLRQGAGEK. The entire CDR3 protein is CASSLRQGAGEKLFF.

The sample holds many counts of this clone. The read ends 3 residues shy of where the CDR3 ends; the end is completed using the germline J gene. The chain has TRBV12-3 or TRBV12-4 and TRBJ1-2; 9 bases match TRBD1. The V and J ends lost 3 bases and 3 bases, in that order; junction bases with no gene match: 11. CDR3 length: 17 amino acids. The CDR3 sequence: CASSFTGGNPPYYGYTF. The CDR3 DNA, read in part, is TGTGCCAGCAGTTTCACAGGGGGCAATCCCCCCTACTATGGC.

This clone has ten or more counts. The read stops 3 residues short of the end of the CDR3; the missing end is completed from the germline J gene. The rearrangement links TRBV20-1 to TRBJ2-1; 8 positions match TRBD1. This CDR3 is built from 14 residues. Germline loops: CDR1 DFQATT, CDR2 SNEGSKA (reference sequence). With 5 bases clipped from V and 2 bases from J, the junction kept 5 bases outside the gene matches. CDR3 amino acids: CSAPRTGTYNEQFF. The CDR3 DNA, read in part, is TGCAGTGCTCCCCGGACAGGGACCTACAATGAG.

This clone was observed at least ten times. The observed sequence ends 3 residues before the CDR3 terminus, with the missing tail filled in from the germline J gene. The V gene is TRBV7-9, the J gene TRBJ2-7; D not resolved. V lost 5 bases and J 1 base, leaving 9 bases between the germline ends. From germline, CDR1 is SEHNR and CDR2 FQNEAQ (reference sequence). The CDR3 extends over 13 amino acids. CDR3 bases read: TGTGCCAGCAGCGCGGCAGCATCCTACGAG. This codes for CASSAAASYE. The entire CDR3 is CASSAAASYEQYF. Complete variable domain (other parts from reference TRBV7-9 and TRBJ2-7): DTGVSQNPRHKITKRGQNVTFRCDPISEHNRLYWYRQTLGQGPEFLTYFQNEAQLEKSRLLSDRFSAERPKGSFSTLEIQRTEQGDSAMYLCASSAAASYEQYFGPGTRLTVT.

This clone showed up many times. The sequenced fragment ends 3 residues before the CDR3 boundary, so the rest is inferred from the germline J gene. The chain is built from TRBV2 and TRBJ2-3; unclear D gene. Trimming took 10 bases from V and 4 from J, leaving 3 bases between them. This CDR3 region has 9 residues. In germline, CDR1 is SNHLY, CDR2 FYNNEI. CDR3 sequence: CATSDTQYF. The sequenced part of the CDR3 DNA is TGTGCCACGTCAGATACG.